This T cell receptor (beta chain) is from a study of T-cell reconstitution after alpha-beta-depleted transplantation in children. The CDR3 has 16 amino acids. Per germline, CDR1 LNHNV and CDR2 YYDKDF (reference sequence). Trimming removed 4 bases from V and 0 bases from J; junction bases left unmatched: 6. Unique molecular identifiers tagged the TCRbeta library. A single record per CDR3 protein comes from TCRdb applying MiXCR to the PCR reads. The sample contains about 370,000 distinct CDR3 sequences, around 21% of which appear only once. This clonotype has more than one count but fewer than ten. The J gene is TRBJ1-2, the V gene TRBV15, with 9 bases fitting TRBD1. The input for sequencing was PBMCs from the stem cell graft donor, taken from the stem cell graft. The clonotype originates from a human donor who donated a stem cell graft to a child with acute myeloid leukemia. CDR3 in amino acids: CATSISRDRANYGYTF. The CDR3 coding sequence is TGTGCCACCAGCATATCCCGGGACAGGGCTAACTATGGCTACACCTTC.